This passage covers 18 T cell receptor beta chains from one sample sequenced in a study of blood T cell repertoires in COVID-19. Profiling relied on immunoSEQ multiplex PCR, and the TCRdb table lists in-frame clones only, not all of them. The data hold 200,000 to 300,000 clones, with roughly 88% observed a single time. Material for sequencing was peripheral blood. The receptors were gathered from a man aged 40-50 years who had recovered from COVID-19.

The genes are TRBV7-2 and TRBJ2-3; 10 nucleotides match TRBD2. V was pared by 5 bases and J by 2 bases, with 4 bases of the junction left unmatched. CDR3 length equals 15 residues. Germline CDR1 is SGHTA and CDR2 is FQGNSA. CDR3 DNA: TGTGCCAGCAGCATGGGACTAGCGCACACAGATACGCAGTATTTT. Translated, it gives CASSMGLAHTDTQYF.

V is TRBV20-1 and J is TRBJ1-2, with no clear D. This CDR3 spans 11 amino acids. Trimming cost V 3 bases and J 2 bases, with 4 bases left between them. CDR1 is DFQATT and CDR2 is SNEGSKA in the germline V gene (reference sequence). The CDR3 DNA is TGCAGTGCTAGGGCCAACTATGGCTACACCTTC. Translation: CSARANYGYTF.

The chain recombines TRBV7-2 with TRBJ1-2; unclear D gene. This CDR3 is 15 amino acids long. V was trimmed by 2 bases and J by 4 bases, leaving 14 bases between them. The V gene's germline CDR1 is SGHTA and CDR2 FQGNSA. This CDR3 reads CASSLPPPGIYGYTF. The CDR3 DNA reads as TGTGCCAGCAGCTTACCCCCACCAGGAATCTATGGCTACACCTTC.

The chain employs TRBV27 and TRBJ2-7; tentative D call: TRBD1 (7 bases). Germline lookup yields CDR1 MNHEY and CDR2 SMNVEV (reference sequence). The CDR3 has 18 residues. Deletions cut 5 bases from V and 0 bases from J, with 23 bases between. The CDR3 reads CASSARPPGGPTSYEQYF. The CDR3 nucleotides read TGTGCCAGCAGTGCCCGCCCTCCAGGGGGGCCTACCTCCTACGAGCAGTACTTC.

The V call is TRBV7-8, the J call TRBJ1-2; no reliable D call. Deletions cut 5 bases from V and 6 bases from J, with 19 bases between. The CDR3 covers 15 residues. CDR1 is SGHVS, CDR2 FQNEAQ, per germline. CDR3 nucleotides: TGTGCCAGCAGCCCCATCCCACCCGGAGGGAATGGCTACACCTTC. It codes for CASSPIPPGGNGYTF.

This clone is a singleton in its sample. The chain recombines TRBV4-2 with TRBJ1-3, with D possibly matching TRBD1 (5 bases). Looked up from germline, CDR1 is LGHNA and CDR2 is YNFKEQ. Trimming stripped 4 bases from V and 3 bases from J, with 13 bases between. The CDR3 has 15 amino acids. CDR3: CASSPTGVHGNTIYF. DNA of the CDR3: TGTGCCAGCAGCCCCACGGGGGTACATGGAAACACCATATATTTT.

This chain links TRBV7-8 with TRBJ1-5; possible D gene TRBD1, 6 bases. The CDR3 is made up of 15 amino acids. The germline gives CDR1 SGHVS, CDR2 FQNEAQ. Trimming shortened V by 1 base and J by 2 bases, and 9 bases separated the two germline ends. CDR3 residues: CASSLGGGRNQPQHF. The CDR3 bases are TGTGCCAGCAGCTTAGGAGGGGGTCGCAATCAGCCCCAGCATTTT.

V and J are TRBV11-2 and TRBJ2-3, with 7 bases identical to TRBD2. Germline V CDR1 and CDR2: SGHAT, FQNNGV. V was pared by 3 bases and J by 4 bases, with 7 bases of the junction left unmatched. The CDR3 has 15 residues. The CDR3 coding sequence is TGTGCCAGCAGCTTTCCGGGGGGTGGATCAGATACGCAGTATTTT. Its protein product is CASSFPGGGSDTQYF. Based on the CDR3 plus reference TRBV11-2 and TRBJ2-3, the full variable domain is EAGVAQSPRYKIIEKRQSVAFWCNPISGHATLYWYQQILGQGPKLLIQFQNNGVVDDSQLPKDRFSAERLKGVDSTLKIQPAKLEDSAVYLCASSFPGGGSDTQYFGPGTRLTVL.

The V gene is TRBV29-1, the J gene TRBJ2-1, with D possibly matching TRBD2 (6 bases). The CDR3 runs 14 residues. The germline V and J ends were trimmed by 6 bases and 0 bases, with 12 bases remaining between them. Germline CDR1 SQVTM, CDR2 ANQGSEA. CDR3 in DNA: TGCAGCGTCTCCGGGAGTTCCTCCTACAATGAGCAGTTCTTC. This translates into CSVSGSSSYNEQFF.

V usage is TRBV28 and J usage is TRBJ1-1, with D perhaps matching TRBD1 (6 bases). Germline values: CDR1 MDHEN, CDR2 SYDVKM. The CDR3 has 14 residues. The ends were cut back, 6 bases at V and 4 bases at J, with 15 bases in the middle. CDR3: CASSLRGPGTEAFF. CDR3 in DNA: TGTGCCAGCAGCCTCAGGGGCCCTGGCACTGAAGCTTTCTTT.

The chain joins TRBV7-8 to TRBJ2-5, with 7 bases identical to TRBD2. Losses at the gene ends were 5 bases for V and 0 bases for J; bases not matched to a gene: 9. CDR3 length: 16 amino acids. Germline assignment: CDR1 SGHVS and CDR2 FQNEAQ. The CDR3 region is CASSLIGAGDQETQYF. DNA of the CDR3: TGTGCCAGCAGCCTCATCGGGGCGGGGGACCAAGAGACCCAGTACTTC.

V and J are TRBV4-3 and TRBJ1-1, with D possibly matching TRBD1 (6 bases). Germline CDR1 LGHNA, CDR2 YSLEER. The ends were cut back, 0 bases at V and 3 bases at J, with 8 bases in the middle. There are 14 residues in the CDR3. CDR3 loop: CASSQEDRYTEAFF. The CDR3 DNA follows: TGCGCCAGCAGCCAAGAGGACAGATACACTGAAGCTTTCTTT.

The CDR3 DNA sequence: TGTGCCAGCAGTTGGACAGGGTTGCACACTGAAGCTTTCTTT. The encoded protein is CASSWTGLHTEAFF. This chain uses TRBV6-2 or TRBV6-3 with TRBJ1-1, with TRBD1 matching 8 bases. This CDR3 is 14 amino acids long. Trimming took 4 bases from V and 3 from J; bases not matched to a gene: 4. CDR1 and CDR2 (germline): MNHEY, SVGEGT.

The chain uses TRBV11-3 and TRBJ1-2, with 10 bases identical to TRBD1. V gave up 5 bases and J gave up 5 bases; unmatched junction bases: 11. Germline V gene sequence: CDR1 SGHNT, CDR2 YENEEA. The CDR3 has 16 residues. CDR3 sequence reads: CASSPNWDRGSYGYTF. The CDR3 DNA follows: TGTGCCAGCAGCCCCAATTGGGACAGGGGCTCTTATGGCTACACCTTC.

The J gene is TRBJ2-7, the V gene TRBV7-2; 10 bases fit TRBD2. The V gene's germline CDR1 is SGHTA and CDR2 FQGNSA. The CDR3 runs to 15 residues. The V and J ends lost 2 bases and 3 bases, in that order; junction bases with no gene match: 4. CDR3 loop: CASSLSAGGIYEQYF. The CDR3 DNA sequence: TGTGCCAGCAGCTTATCAGCGGGGGGGATCTACGAGCAGTACTTC.

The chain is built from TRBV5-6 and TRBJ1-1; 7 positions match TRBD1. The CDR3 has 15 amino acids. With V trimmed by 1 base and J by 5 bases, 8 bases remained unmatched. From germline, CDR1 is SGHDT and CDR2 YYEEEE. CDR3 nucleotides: TGTGCCAGCAGCTTGAGCCGACAGGGTTGGACTGAAGCTTTCTTT. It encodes CASSLSRQGWTEAFF.

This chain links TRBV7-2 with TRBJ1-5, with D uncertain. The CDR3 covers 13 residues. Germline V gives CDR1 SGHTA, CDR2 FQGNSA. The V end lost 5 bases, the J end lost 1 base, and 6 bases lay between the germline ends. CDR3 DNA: TGTGCCAGCAGCACAAACAGCAATCAGCCCCAGCATTTT. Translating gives CASSTNSNQPQHF.

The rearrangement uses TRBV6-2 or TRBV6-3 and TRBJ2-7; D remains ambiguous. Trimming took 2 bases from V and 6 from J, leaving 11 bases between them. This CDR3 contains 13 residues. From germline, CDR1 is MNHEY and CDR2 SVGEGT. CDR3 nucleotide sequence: TGTGCCAGCAGTTACCTCCCCTCGTCCGAGCAGTACTTC. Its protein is CASSYLPSSEQYF.